What follows are 13 T cell receptor beta chains derived from one specimen sequenced in a study of T-cell memory formation after mild COVID-19. One entry per CDR3 protein, called by TCRdb with MiXCR from the 5' RACE reads. The table has more than 45,000 distinct CDR3 sequences, over 8.5% seen once. Sequenced input: PBMCs or a T cell subset sorted from them (not recorded which). Receptors originate from an adult woman who had mild COVID-19 (a few samples of this study predate the infection). Cell type and time point are not known.

This clonotype was observed many times. The chain links TRBV12-3 or TRBV12-4 to TRBJ2-3; maybe TRBD2 (5 bases). The V gene lost 7 bases and the J gene lost 1 base, with 18 bases spanning the gap. The CDR3 has 16 residues. The CDR3 loop reads CASTFRRTGRTDTQYF. Here the CDR3 DNA reads TGTGCCAGCACCTTTCGCAGGACTGGACGCACAGATACGCAGTATTTT.

This clonotype was counted ten times or more. This chain links TRBV10-3 with TRBJ1-1, with 8 bases matching TRBD1. The CDR3 is 15 amino acids. The V segment lost 3 bases and the J segment 2 bases; nucleotides outside the gene matches: 5. CDR1 ENHRY and CDR2 SYGVKD come from the germline V gene. CDR3 coding DNA: TGTGCCATCAGTGACTCAGACAGGGGAAACACTGAAGCTTTCTTT. Its protein product is CAISDSDRGNTEAFF.

V usage is TRBV18 and J usage is TRBJ1-1; 7 bases match TRBD1. The CDR3 runs to 15 residues. V lost 5 bases and J lost 1; bases outside the gene matches: 7. From germline, CDR1 is KGHSH and CDR2 LQKENI. The CDR3 sequence is CASSLGTASNTEAFF. The CDR3 DNA is TGTGCCAGCTCATTGGGGACAGCCTCGAACACTGAAGCTTTCTTT.

This clonotype was counted at least ten times. The chain carries TRBV10-2 and TRBJ2-7; D uncertain. This CDR3 has 14 residues. V was trimmed by 2 bases and J by 0 bases, leaving 8 bases between them. The V gene's germline CDR1 is WSHSY and CDR2 SAAADI. CDR3 nucleotides: TGCGCCAGCAGTGAGCCGAGTTACTCCTACGAGCAGTACTTC. Encoded protein: CASSEPSYSYEQYF.

This clonotype was counted at least ten times. The V and J genes are TRBV4-1 and TRBJ2-7, with 8 bases fitting TRBD1. The germline V gene has CDR1 MGHRA and CDR2 YSYEKL. The CDR3 runs to 15 residues. J lost 2 bases, V lost 4 bases, and 7 bases had no gene match. As DNA, the CDR3 is TGCGCCAGCAGCCTATTCGCGACAGGGGCCTACGAGCAGTACTTC. This codes for CASSLFATGAYEQYF.

This clonotype was found a few times. This chain links TRBV4-1 with TRBJ2-7, with TRBD2 matching over 9 bases. Germline CDR1 and CDR2: MGHRA and YSYEKL. Losses at the gene ends were 8 bases for V and 5 bases for J; bases not matched to a gene: 7. CDR3 length: 13 amino acids. CDR3 DNA: TGCGCCAGCCGCGGGGGACTAGCTGACGAGCAGTACTTC. It yields the protein CASRGGLADEQYF.

This clonotype was observed a handful of times. This sequence joins TRBV10-3 and TRBJ2-5; D is ambiguous. Trimming shortened V by 4 bases and J by 2 bases, and 11 bases separated the two germline ends. Looked up from germline, CDR1 is ENHRY and CDR2 is SYGVKD. This CDR3 has 14 amino acids. The DNA for the CDR3 is TGTGCCATCAGTGTTTTCGGCGGACAAGAGACCCAGTACTTC. The encoded protein is CAISVFGGQETQYF.

This clonotype was observed at least ten times. The rearrangement joins TRBV12-3 or TRBV12-4 to TRBJ2-7; the match to TRBD2 covers 12 bases. The junction had 5 bases not matched to a gene; V was cut back by 6 bases and J by 2 bases. This CDR3 contains 15 residues. CDR3 residues: CASRLGTSGPYEQYF. DNA of the CDR3: TGTGCCAGCAGACTCGGGACTAGCGGGCCCTACGAGCAGTACTTC.

CDR3 protein: CASSISSATTAYGYTF. For the CDR3, the DNA is TGTGCCAGTAGTATCTCGTCGGCAACCACTGCCTATGGCTACACCTTC. This chain uses TRBV19 with TRBJ1-2; D uncertain. Germline values: CDR1 LNHDA, CDR2 SQIVND (reference sequence). The CDR3 contains 16 residues. V was shortened by 3 bases and J by 4 bases, with 18 bases between the two germline ends. The variable domain in full, with the rest retrieved from reference TRBV19 and TRBJ1-2, is DGGITQSPKYLFRKEGQNVTLSCEQNLNHDAMYWYRQDPGQGLRLIYYSQIVNDFQKGDIAEGYSVSREKKESFPLTVTSAQKNPTAFYLCASSISSATTAYGYTFGSGTRLTVV.

This clonotype was seen repeatedly, ten times or more. This chain links TRBV4-1 with TRBJ2-1; no reliable D call. The CDR3 is 11 residues long. CDR1 is MGHRA and CDR2 is YSYEKL in the germline V gene. Trimming cost V 1 base and J 10 bases, with 5 bases left between them. CDR3 loop: CASSQAFEQFF. DNA for the CDR3: TGCGCCAGCAGCCAAGCTTTCGAGCAGTTCTTC.

This clonotype was recorded a few times. The chain links TRBV30 to TRBJ1-3; TRBD1 matches 8 bases. Germline V gene sequence: CDR1 GTSNPN, CDR2 SVGIG (reference sequence). V trimming: 1 base; J trimming: 4 bases; junction bases outside the gene matches: 12. The CDR3 extends over 17 amino acids. CDR3 sequence: CAWSGRGRWVIGNTIYF. The CDR3 DNA sequence: TGTGCCTGGAGTGGCAGGGGGCGTTGGGTGATCGGAAACACCATATATTTT.

In its sample, this clonotype was seen many times. The V call is TRBV9, the J call TRBJ2-1; 12 bases agree with TRBD2. Germline V gives CDR1 SGDLS, CDR2 YYNGEE. CDR3 length: 19 residues. Losses at the gene ends were 4 bases for V and 0 bases for J; bases not matched to a gene: 11. CDR3 protein: CASSPRLAGEPGSYNEQFF. CDR3 nucleotides: TGTGCCAGCAGCCCTCGACTAGCGGGGGAGCCGGGCTCCTACAATGAGCAGTTCTTC.

This clonotype has a handful of counts. The chain combines TRBV20-1 with TRBJ2-1; 7 bases map to TRBD2. V trimming: 5 bases; J trimming: 8 bases; junction bases outside the gene matches: 6. Germline CDR1 and CDR2: DFQATT and SNEGSKA (reference sequence). The CDR3 is 12 amino acids. The CDR3 is CSAGVAGYEQFF. The CDR3 nucleotides are TGCAGTGCTGGGGTAGCGGGCTATGAGCAGTTCTTC.